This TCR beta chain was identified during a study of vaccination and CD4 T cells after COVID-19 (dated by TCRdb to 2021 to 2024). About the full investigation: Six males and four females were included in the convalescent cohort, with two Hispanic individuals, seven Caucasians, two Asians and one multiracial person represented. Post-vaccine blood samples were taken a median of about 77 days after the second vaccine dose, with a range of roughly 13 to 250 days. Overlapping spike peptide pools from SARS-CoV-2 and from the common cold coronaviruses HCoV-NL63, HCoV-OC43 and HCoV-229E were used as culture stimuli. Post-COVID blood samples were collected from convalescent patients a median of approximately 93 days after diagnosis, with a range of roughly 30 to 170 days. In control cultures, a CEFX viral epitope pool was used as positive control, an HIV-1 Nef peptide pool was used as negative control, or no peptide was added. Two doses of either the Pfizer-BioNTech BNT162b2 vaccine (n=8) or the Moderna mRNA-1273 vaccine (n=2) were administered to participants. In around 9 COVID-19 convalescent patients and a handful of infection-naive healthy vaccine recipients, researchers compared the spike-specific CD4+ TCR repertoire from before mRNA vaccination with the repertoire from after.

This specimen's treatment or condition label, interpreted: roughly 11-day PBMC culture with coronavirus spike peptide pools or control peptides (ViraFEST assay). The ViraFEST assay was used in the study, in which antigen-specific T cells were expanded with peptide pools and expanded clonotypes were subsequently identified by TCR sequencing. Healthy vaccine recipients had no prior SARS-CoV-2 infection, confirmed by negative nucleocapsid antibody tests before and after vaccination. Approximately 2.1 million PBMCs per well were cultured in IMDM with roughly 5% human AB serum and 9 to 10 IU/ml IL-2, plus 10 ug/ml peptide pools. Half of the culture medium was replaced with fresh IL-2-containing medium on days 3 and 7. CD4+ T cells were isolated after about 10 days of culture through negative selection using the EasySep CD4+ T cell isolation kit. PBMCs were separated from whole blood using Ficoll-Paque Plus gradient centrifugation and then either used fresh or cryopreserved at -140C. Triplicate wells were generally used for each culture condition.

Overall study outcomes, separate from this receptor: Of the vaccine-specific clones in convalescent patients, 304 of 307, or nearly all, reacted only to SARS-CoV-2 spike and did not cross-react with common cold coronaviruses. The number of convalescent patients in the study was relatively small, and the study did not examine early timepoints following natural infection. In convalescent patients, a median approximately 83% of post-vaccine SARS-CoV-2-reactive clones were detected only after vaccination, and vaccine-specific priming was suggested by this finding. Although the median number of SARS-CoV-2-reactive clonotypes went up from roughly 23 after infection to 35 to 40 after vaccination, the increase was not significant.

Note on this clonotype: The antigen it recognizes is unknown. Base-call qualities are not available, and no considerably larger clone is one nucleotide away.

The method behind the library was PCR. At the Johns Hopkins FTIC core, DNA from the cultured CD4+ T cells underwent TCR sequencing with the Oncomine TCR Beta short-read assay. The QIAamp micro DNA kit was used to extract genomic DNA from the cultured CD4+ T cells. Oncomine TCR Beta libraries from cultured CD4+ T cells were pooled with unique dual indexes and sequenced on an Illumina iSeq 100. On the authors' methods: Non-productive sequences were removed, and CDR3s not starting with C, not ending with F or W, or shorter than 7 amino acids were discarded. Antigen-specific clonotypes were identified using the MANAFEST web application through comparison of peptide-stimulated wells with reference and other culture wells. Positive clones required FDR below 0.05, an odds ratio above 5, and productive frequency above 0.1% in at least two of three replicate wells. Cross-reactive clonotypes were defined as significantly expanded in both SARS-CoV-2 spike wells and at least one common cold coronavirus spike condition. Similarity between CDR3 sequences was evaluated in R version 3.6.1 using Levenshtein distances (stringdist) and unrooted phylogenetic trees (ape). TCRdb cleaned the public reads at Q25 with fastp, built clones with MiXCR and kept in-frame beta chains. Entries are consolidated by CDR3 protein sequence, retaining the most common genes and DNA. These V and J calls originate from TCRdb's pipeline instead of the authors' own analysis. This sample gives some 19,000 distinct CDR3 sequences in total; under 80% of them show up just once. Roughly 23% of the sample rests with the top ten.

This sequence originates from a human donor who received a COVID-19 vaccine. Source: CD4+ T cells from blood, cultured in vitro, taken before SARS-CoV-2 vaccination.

The CDR3 is CASSYSTGGYTF. In nucleotides, the sequence is TGTGCCAGCAGTTACTCGACGGGTGGCTACACCTTC. This chain is built from TRBV6-2 or TRBV6-3 and TRBJ1-2; a confident D gene designation cannot be given. From the germline V gene, CDR1 is MNHEY and CDR2 is SVGEGT. Inclusive of the bounding cysteine and phenylalanine, the CDR3 is 12 residues long. Only the CDR3 DNA stays, 36 bases, in frame from base 1. Trimming removed 0 bases from V and 7 bases from J, leaving 6 bases between the germline ends.